This paragraph covers one T cell receptor (beta chain) sequence. Using immunoSEQ multiplex PCR, the repertoire was profiled, and TCRdb retains in-frame clones only, with some absent. The sample yields roughly 100,000 clones, around nine tenths seen once. This sample is drawn from a study of control samples from healthy donors and cancer patients. Looked up from germline, CDR1 is SGHVS and CDR2 is FQNEAQ. Trimming took 5 bases from V and 0 from J; bases not matched to a gene: 18. CDR3 length: 21 residues. The clonotype originates from a man under 40 in good health. The source material was blood. This chain joins TRBV7-8 and TRBJ1-4, with 10 bases lining up with TRBD1. The CDR3 sequence is CASSRRRLDRGVLTTNEKLFF. CDR3 DNA: TGTGCCAGCAGCAGACGAAGGCTGGACAGGGGGGTATTAACAACTAATGAAAAACTGTTTTTT.